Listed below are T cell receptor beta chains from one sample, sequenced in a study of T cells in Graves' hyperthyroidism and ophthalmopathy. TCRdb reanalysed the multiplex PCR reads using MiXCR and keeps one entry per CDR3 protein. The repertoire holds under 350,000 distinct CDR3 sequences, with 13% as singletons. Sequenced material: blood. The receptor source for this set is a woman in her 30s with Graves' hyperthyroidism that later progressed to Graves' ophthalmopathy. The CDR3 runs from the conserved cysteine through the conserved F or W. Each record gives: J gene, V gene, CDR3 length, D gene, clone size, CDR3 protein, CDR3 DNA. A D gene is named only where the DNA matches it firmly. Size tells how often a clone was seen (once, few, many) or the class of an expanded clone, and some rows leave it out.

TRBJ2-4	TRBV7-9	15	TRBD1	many	CASSSGTGRKNIQYF	TGTGCCAGCAGCTCGGGGACAGGGCGCAAAAACATTCAGTACTTC
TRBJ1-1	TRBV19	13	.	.	CASSGRPNTEAFF	TGTGCCAGTAGCGGCAGGCCTAACACTGAAGCTTTCTTT
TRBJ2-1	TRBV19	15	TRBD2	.	CASTTLAGGVHEQFF	TGTGCCAGTACAACCTTGGCGGGAGGTGTACATGAGCAGTTCTTC
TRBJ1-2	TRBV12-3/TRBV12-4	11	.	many	CASSLMRGYTF	TGTGCCAGCAGCCTCATGCGGGGCTACACCTTC
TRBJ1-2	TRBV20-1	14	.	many	CSARADPANYGYTF	TGCAGTGCTAGAGCAGATCCGGCTAACTATGGCTACACCTTC
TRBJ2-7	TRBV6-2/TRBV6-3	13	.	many	CASSYRGSYEQYF	TGTGCCAGCAGTTACCGGGGCAGCTACGAGCAGTACTTC
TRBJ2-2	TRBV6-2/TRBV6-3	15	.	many	CASSSVLFNTGELFF	TGTGCCAGCAGTTCTGTCCTGTTTAACACCGGGGAGCTGTTTTTT
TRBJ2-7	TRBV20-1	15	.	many	CSAREPPDWNNEQYF	TGCAGTGCTAGAGAGCCCCCGGACTGGAACAACGAGCAGTACTTC
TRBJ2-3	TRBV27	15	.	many	CASSFNGLSTDTQYF	TGTGCCAGCAGTTTCAACGGGTTGAGCACAGATACGCAGTATTTT
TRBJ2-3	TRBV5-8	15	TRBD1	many	CASSSGTASTDTQYF	TGTGCCAGCAGCTCCGGGACAGCTAGCACAGATACGCAGTATTTT
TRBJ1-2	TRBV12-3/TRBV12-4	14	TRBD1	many	CASTSLQGADGYTF	TGTGCCAGCACCTCTCTCCAGGGGGCGGATGGCTACACCTTC
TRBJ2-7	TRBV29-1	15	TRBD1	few	CSVDQRPGGGYEQYF	TGCAGCGTTGATCAAAGGCCAGGGGGCGGTTACGAGCAGTACTTC
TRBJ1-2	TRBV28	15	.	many	CASSFSDPIPYGYTF	TGTGCCAGCAGTTTCTCCGACCCGATTCCCTATGGCTACACCTTC
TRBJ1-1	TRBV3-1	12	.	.	CASSHAGTEAFF	TGTGCCAGCAGCCATGCCGGGACTGAAGCTTTCTTT
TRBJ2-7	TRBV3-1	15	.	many	CASSQASDASYEQYF	TGTGCCAGCAGCCAAGCCTCGGACGCCTCCTACGAGCAGTACTTC
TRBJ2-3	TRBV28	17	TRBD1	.	CASSPQTGGLGTDTQYF	TGTGCCAGCAGCCCTCAGACAGGGGGCTTGGGCACAGATACGCAGTATTTT
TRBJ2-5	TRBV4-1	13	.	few	CASSQTVQETQYF	TGCGCCAGCAGCCAAACGGTACAAGAGACCCAGTACTTC
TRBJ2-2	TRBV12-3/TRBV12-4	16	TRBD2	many	CASSFALAGPTGELFF	TGTGCCAGCAGCTTTGCACTAGCGGGACCGACCGGGGAGCTGTTTTTT
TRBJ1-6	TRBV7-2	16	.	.	CASSHRPPEYNSPLHF	TGTGCCAGCAGCCATCGACCGCCCGAATATAATTCACCCCTCCACTTT
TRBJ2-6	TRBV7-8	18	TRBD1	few	CASSLEGTGALGANVLTF	TGTGCCAGCAGCTTAGAGGGGACAGGGGCGCTCGGGGCCAACGTCCTGACTTTC
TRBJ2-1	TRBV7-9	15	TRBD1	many	CASLDPGQGDNEQFF	TGTGCCAGCCTCGACCCGGGACAGGGTGATAATGAGCAGTTCTTC
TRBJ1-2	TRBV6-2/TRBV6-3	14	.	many	CASSSWEALYGYTF	TGTGCCAGCAGCTCGTGGGAGGCCCTCTATGGCTACACCTTC
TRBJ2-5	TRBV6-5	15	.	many	CASSYSKGPRETQYF	TGTGCCAGCAGTTACTCGAAGGGCCCTCGAGAGACCCAGTACTTC
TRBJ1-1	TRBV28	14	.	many	CASSLWTENTEAFF	TGTGCCAGCAGTTTATGGACGGAGAACACTGAAGCTTTCTTT
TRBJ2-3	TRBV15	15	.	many	CATSKATGRTDTQYF	TGTGCCACCAGCAAAGCTACAGGGCGCACAGATACGCAGTATTTT
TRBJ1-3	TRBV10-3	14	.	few	CASMTGSSGNTIYF	TGTGCCTCCATGACAGGTTCCTCTGGAAACACCATATATTTT
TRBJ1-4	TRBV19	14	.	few	CASMRANSPEKLFF	TGTGCCAGTATGAGGGCAAACTCCCCTGAAAAACTGTTTTTT
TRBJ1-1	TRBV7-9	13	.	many	CASSSNQNTEAFF	TGTGCCAGCAGCTCGAACCAGAACACTGAAGCTTTCTTT
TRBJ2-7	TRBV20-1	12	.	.	CSARMGLSEQYF	TGCAGTGCTAGAATGGGGTTATCAGAGCAGTACTTC
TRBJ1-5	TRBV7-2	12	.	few	CASSLFGQPQHF	TGTGCCAGCAGCTTGTTTGGCCAGCCCCAGCATTTT
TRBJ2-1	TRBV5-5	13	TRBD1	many	CASSPGQGNEQFF	TGTGCCAGCTCACCGGGACAGGGGAATGAGCAGTTCTTC
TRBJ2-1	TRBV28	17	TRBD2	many	CASSDGLAGDFYNEQFF	TGTGCCAGCAGTGACGGGCTAGCGGGAGATTTTTACAATGAGCAGTTCTTC
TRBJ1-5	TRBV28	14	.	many	CASTTQRAYQPQHF	TGTGCCAGCACCACCCAGAGGGCCTATCAGCCCCAGCATTTT
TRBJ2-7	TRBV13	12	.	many	CASSYPSEEQYF	TGTGCCAGCAGCTACCCATCGGAAGAGCAGTACTTC
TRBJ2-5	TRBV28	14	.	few	CASNLQGGGQTQYF	TGTGCCAGCAACTTACAGGGAGGTGGGCAGACCCAGTACTTC
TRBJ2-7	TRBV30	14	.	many	CAWSVGKSSYEQYF	TGTGCCTGGAGTGTGGGGAAGAGCTCCTACGAGCAGTACTTC
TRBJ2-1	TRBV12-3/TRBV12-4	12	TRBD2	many	CASSRTSGTQFF	TGTGCCAGCAGCAGGACTAGCGGGACGCAGTTCTTC
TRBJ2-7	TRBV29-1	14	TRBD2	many	CSVVGLAGRYEQYF	TGCAGCGTTGTGGGACTAGCGGGAAGGTACGAGCAGTACTTC
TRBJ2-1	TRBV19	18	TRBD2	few	CASNPSGSVFIGYNEQSF	TGTGCCAGTAACCCTAGCGGGAGTGTTTTTATCGGCTACAATGAGCAGTCCTTC
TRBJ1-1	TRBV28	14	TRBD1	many	CASSSSGQDTEAFF	TGTGCCAGCAGTTCCTCGGGACAGGACACTGAAGCTTTCTTT
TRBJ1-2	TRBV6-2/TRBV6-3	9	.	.	CASGIPHTF	TGTGCCAGCGGTATTCCTCACACCTTC
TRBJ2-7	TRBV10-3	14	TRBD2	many	CAISVRGSSYEQYF	TGTGCCATCAGTGTGCGCGGGAGTTCCTACGAGCAGTACTTC
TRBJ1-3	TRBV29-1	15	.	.	CSVEEQRPTGNTIYF	TGCAGCGTTGAAGAACAGCGTCCAACTGGAAACACCATATATTTT
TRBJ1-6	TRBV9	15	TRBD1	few	CASSVAQGDNSPLHF	TGTGCCAGCAGCGTAGCTCAGGGGGATAATTCACCCCTCCACTTT
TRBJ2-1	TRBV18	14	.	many	CASSPLLHTNEQFF	TGTGCCAGCTCACCCCTTTTACACACCAATGAGCAGTTCTTC
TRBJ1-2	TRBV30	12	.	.	CAWSALAGGYTF	TGTGCCTGGAGTGCGCTAGCGGGGGGCTACACCTTC
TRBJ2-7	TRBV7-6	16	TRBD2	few	CASSPGLAGVYNERYF	TGTGCCAGCAGCCCAGGACTAGCGGGAGTTTACAACGAGCGGTACTTC
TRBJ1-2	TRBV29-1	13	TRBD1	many	CSVGGQVTSGYTF	TGCAGCGTGGGGGGACAGGTAACGAGCGGCTACACCTTC
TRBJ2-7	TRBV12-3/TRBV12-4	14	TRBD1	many	CASGQTGSSYEQYF	TGTGCCAGCGGCCAGACAGGGTCTTCCTACGAGCAGTACTTC
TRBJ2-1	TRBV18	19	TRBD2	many	CASSPALGTSGRGYNEQFF	TGTGCCAGCTCACCGGCACTTGGGACTAGCGGGAGAGGCTACAATGAGCAGTTCTTC
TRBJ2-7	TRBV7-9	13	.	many	CASSFTDSYEQYF	TGTGCCAGCAGCTTCACAGATTCCTACGAGCAGTACTTC
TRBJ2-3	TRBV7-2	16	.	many	CASSSPLDLSTDTQYF	TGTGCCAGCAGCTCCCCGTTAGACCTGAGCACAGATACGCAGTATTTT